This T cell receptor (beta chain) is drawn from a study of T cell responses to AZD1222 COVID-19 vaccine. Study-wide results and limits: Without day 14 samples, only post-peak T cell repertoires were studied. Reports say nearly half of spike-specific TCRs go after unmutated variant regions.

CDR1 and CDR2 (germline): KGHDR, SFDVKD. Trimming shortened V by 3 bases and J by 6 bases, and 1 base separated the two germline ends. There are 11 residues in the CDR3. Details on this clone: Its antigen is unidentified.

Using immunoSEQ multiplex PCR, the repertoire was profiled, and TCRdb retains in-frame clones only, with some absent. The sample lists 100,000 to 150,000 clones, approximately 85% seen once, with 4.4% in the top ten. The rearrangement uses TRBV24-1 and TRBJ1-4; D unresolved. The specimen was peripheral blood, collected 28 days after the second AZD1222 dose. The TCR was taken from an adult who received the AZD1222 COVID-19 vaccine. CDR3 coding DNA: TGTGCCACCAGTGATCATGAAAAACTGTTTTTT. Residues: CATSDHEKLFF.